The sequence of this T cell receptor beta chain was determined in a study of T cells in localized non-small cell lung cancer. Only one count was recorded for this clone. Antigen specificity is unknown. The CDR3 is 13 amino acids. Germline V CDR1 and CDR2: SQVTM, ANQGSEA. Trimming took off 6 bases at V and 6 bases at J, with 17 bases between the two ends. General study points: Analysis by sequencing included only one tumor region, so heterogeneity remains possible. A higher density of T cells in blood coincided with extended overall survival. Uninvolved adjacent lung showed the highest T cell clonality, exceeding tumor. Researchers found a median approximately 55 of the top 100 tumor clones in adjacent lung.

Assay used: immunoSEQ multiplex PCR; TCRdb lists only in-frame clones, some missing. This sample has about 35,000 clones, with 75% to 95% found just once. The sequencing here drew on peripheral blood mononuclear cells, taken before any cancer treatment. V and J are TRBV29-1 and TRBJ1-1; tentative D call: TRBD1 (6 bases). This clonotype was sampled from a female donor over 55 with stage II lung adenocarcinoma. The CDR3 sequence is CSVTGTAGAEAFF. The CDR3 coding sequence is TGCAGCGTGACAGGAACAGCGGGGGCTGAAGCTTTCTTT.